Detailed here is one T cell receptor beta chain. The CDR3 has 16 residues. Trimming left V 3 bases short and J 1 base short, with 13 bases between. Per the germline V gene, CDR1 is SGHRS and CDR2 is YFSETQ. The sample originates from a study of shared clonotypes between healthy human individuals. TCRdb's table, derived via immunoSEQ multiplex PCR, lists solely in-frame clones and lacks some. Of more than 2,000,000 clones listed, over 90% are singletons. Sequenced input: naive CD4+ T cells from PBMCs. The subset denotes: CD45RA+ positively selected. The rearrangement links TRBV5-1 to TRBJ1-4; D possibly corresponds to TRBD1 (5 bases). The sequence derives from a man aged 18 to 29 in good health. Some clones in this sample may be carry-over from other donors' samples. Here the CDR3 reads CASSSGRGLTNEKLFF. The CDR3 bases are TGCGCCAGCAGCTCGGGGAGGGGTTTAACTAATGAAAAACTGTTTTTT.